This TCR beta chain was profiled in a study of blood T cells in healthy people across ages. Trimming removed 3 bases from V and 3 bases from J, with 16 bases in between. Germline V gene sequence: CDR1 MNHEY, CDR2 SVGAGI. The CDR3 covers 16 residues. A J-beta primer mix and a sample-barcoded 5' primer were used in a second PCR of roughly 6 to 11 cycles. One entry per CDR3 protein results from TCRdb running MiXCR on the 5' RACE reads. The sample lists roughly 1,800,000 distinct CDR3 sequences, approximately 50% occurring once. The TCR was taken from a woman in her thirties or forties in good health. The source material was blood. The J gene is TRBJ2-3, the V gene TRBV6-5; the D call may be TRBD1 or TRBD2 (5 bases each). In nucleotides, the CDR3 is TGTGCCAGCAGTTATCAGAGGGGCTGGAGGACAGATACGCAGTATTTT. Residues: CASSYQRGWRTDTQYF.